This T cell receptor beta chain was sequenced in a study of regulatory T cells in long-lasting Graves disease. Looking at the study overall: Antithyroid drug intake by newly diagnosed Graves' patients had lasted under 3 months. Study results and limitations: What was studied was peripheral blood only, and not thyroid tissue.

CDR3-region Arm-PCR and iRepertoire HTBI primers produced the TCR beta libraries. TCRdb used MiXCR to reprocess the multiplex PCR reads, holding one entry per CDR3 protein. The repertoire has about 560,000 distinct CDR3 sequences, about 15% of them found once; the top ten carry more than 10%. This clonotype came up a few times. Its target is not known. The time point is: newly diagnosed GD, antithyroid drugs for less than 3 months. Construction of the TCR library relied on RNA isolated from PBMCs. From an endocrinology department in Xi'an, China, came the patients. The CDR3 sequence is 19 residues long. Germline trimming cut 0 bases from V and 4 bases from J; bases unmatched to any gene: 11. From germline, CDR1 is MNHEY and CDR2 SVGAGI. This same sample was also part of a study on T cells in Graves' hyperthyroidism and ophthalmopathy.

The chain combines TRBV6-5 with TRBJ2-2, with 10 positions matching TRBD2. Sample: peripheral blood mononuclear cells (PBMCs), taken at new diagnosis, from a patient treated with antithyroid drugs. This clonotype was sampled from a man younger than 35 with Graves disease. CDR3 DNA: TGTGCCAGCAGTTACTCGACTCAGCGGGAGGGCCGAGTCACCGGGGAGCTGTTTTTT. This gives the protein CASSYSTQREGRVTGELFF.